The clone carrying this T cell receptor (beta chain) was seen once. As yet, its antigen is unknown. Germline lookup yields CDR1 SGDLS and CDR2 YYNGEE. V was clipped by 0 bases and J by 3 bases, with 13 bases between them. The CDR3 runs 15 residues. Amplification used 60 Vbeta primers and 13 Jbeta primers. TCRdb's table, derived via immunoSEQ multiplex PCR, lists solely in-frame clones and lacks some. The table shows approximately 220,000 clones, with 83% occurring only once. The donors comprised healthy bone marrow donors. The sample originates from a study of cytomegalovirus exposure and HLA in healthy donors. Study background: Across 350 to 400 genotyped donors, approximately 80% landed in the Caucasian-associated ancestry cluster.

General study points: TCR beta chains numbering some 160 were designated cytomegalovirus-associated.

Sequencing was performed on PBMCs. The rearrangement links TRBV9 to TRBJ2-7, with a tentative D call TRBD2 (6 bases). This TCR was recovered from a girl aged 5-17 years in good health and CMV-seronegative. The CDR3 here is CASSVEGTPRYEQYF. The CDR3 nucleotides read TGTGCCAGCAGCGTAGAAGGGACTCCACGCTACGAGCAGTACTTC.